Below, one T cell receptor beta chain is given with its context. This sample was taken from a study of blood T cell repertoires in COVID-19. Study in general: The analysed material was cDNA or gDNA that came from T cells, B-cell-depleted T cells, or PBMCs.

Profiling relied on immunoSEQ multiplex PCR, and the TCRdb table lists in-frame clones only, not all of them. There are roughly 260,000 clones in the sample; approximately 86% occur only once, and roughly 3% lies in the top ten. The V gene's germline CDR1 is MNHEY and CDR2 SVGEGT. Unmatched junction bases numbered 10, after V lost 2 bases and J lost 3 bases. The CDR3 length is 17 residues. This TCR came from a woman younger than 30 with acute or convalescent COVID-19. The chain uses TRBV6-2 or TRBV6-3 and TRBJ2-7; TRBD1 matches 10 bases. The material sequenced was peripheral blood. In nucleotides, the CDR3 is TGTGCCAGCAGTTACCGCCTGGGGGGACAGGGGTTCTACGAGCAGTACTTC. Protein product: CASSYRLGGQGFYEQYF.